The entry below describes one TCR beta chain. Its target is not known. Here immunoSEQ multiplex PCR was the method, and the copy in TCRdb shows in-frame clones only, minus some. The sample holds roughly 26,000 clones; approximately 85% are singletons and the top ten take 16%. The record originates from a study of OX40 agonist ivuxolimab in advanced cancers. Study details: Patients' therapy was ivuxolimab, an antibody that acts as an agonist of OX40 (CD134). While on treatment, patients had intravenous ivuxolimab at 0.01 to 10 mg/kg every 2 weeks. Study-wide findings and caveats: Both blood CD4+ and CD8+ T cells showed clonal growth by week 6 at 0.1 to 3.0 mg/kg. Averaged across samples, CD8+ T cells carried more expanded clones than CD4+ did.

Germline CDR1 and CDR2: SEHNR and FQNEAQ (reference sequence). The CDR3 sequence is 15 residues long. Trimming took 5 bases from V and 0 from J, leaving 12 bases between them. The sample was CD4+ or CD8+ T cells sorted from blood, taken in a trial of the OX40 agonist ivuxolimab. This sequence was found in an adult with an advanced solid tumor such as melanoma, head and neck, liver or kidney cancer. The V call is TRBV7-9, the J call TRBJ2-3, with D maybe TRBD1 (5 bases). CDR3 in DNA: TGTGCCAGCAGCGTCTGGACAACTAGCACAGATACGCAGTATTTT. Its protein is CASSVWTTSTDTQYF.